A selection of T cell receptor beta chains follows, all from one sample in a study of T-cell reconstitution after alpha-beta-depleted transplantation in children. TCRdb re-called the PCR reads through MiXCR, storing one row per CDR3 protein. This sample yields around 300,000 distinct CDR3 sequences, of which roughly 25% are seen a single time; 11% belongs to the top ten. The sample consisted of PBMCs, mostly from graft donor cells, taken 180 days after TCRalphabeta/CD19-depleted stem cell transplant. Receptors originate from a male patient younger than 18 who had a stem cell transplant for acute lymphoblastic leukemia, so the T cells may come from the graft donor. CDR3s include the opening cysteine and the closing phenylalanine or tryptophan. Fields, in order: CDR3 DNA, CDR3 protein, J gene, V gene, clone size, D gene. A D gene is named only where the DNA matches it firmly. Size is stated for part of the rows, as once, few or many counts, or as a class when the clone is expanded.

cdr3_nt: TGTGCCAGCAGCCGCAATTCGTATAATGAGCAGTTCTTC
cdr3_aa: CASSRNSYNEQFF
j_call: TRBJ2-1
v_call: TRBV3-1
clone_size: .
d_call: .

cdr3_nt: TGTGCCAGCAGCATAACTACAGGGGGCTACGCTGAAGCTTTCTTT
cdr3_aa: CASSITTGGYAEAFF
j_call: TRBJ1-1
v_call: TRBV11-2
clone_size: few
d_call: TRBD1

cdr3_nt: TGTGCCAGCAGCGGACAGTTTAACACTGAAGCTTTCTTT
cdr3_aa: CASSGQFNTEAFF
j_call: TRBJ1-1
v_call: TRBV6-6
clone_size: few
d_call: .

cdr3_nt: TGCGCCAGCAGCGCCACTAGCGTGACCTACGAGCAGTACTTC
cdr3_aa: CASSATSVTYEQYF
j_call: TRBJ2-7
v_call: TRBV5-1
clone_size: many
d_call: TRBD2

cdr3_nt: TGCGCCAGCAGCTTTTTCACAGTCAACTACAATGAGCAGTTCTTC
cdr3_aa: CASSFFTVNYNEQFF
j_call: TRBJ2-1
v_call: TRBV5-1
clone_size: few
d_call: .

cdr3_nt: TGTGCCACCAGTGATTTGGCCCAATCCGGGAGGACCCAGTACTTC
cdr3_aa: CATSDLAQSGRTQYF
j_call: TRBJ2-5
v_call: TRBV24-1
clone_size: .
d_call: .

cdr3_nt: TGTGCCAGCAGCCCCCTTTTTTTAGTCCCAACCTACGAGCAGTACTTC
cdr3_aa: CASSPLFLVPTYEQYF
j_call: TRBJ2-7
v_call: TRBV7-9
clone_size: few
d_call: .

cdr3_nt: TGTGCCAGCCAAAAGTCCGTGGTGGACAATCAGCCCCAGCATTTT
cdr3_aa: CASQKSVVDNQPQHF
j_call: TRBJ1-5
v_call: TRBV12-3/TRBV12-4
clone_size: .
d_call: .

cdr3_nt: TGCGCCAGCAGCCCCCCGGGAATCGAAGCTTTCTTT
cdr3_aa: CASSPPGIEAFF
j_call: TRBJ1-1
v_call: TRBV5-1
clone_size: few
d_call: .

cdr3_nt: TGTGCCAGCAGCCCGACAGGGGGAAGGGACATTCAGTACTTC
cdr3_aa: CASSPTGGRDIQYF
j_call: TRBJ2-4
v_call: TRBV21-1
clone_size: .
d_call: .

cdr3_nt: TGCGCCAGCAGCCAAGGAGCTAGCGGGCTTCTACCCTACGAGCAGTACTTC
cdr3_aa: CASSQGASGLLPYEQYF
j_call: TRBJ2-7
v_call: TRBV4-1
clone_size: few
d_call: TRBD2

cdr3_nt: TGCAGTGCTAGTCCGTTCTATTACAATGAGCAGTTCTTC
cdr3_aa: CSASPFYYNEQFF
j_call: TRBJ2-1
v_call: TRBV20-1
clone_size: .
d_call: .

cdr3_nt: TGCAGTGCTAGCAGGGAGGTAGGGTTCTACGAGCTGTACTTC
cdr3_aa: CSASREVGFYELYF
j_call: TRBJ2-7
v_call: TRBV20-1
clone_size: .
d_call: .

cdr3_nt: TGTGCCACCAGTGATTTTATTAAAGGGGGCAGGTACAATGAGCAGTTCTTC
cdr3_aa: CATSDFIKGGRYNEQFF
j_call: TRBJ2-1
v_call: TRBV24-1
clone_size: few
d_call: TRBD1

cdr3_nt: TGTGCCAGCAGCATCCGACAGGGGATTGGAGAGACCCAGTACTTC
cdr3_aa: CASSIRQGIGETQYF
j_call: TRBJ2-5
v_call: TRBV7-8
clone_size: many
d_call: TRBD1

cdr3_nt: TGTGCCAGCAGCCCCCTCGCGGACTACTATGGCTACACCTTC
cdr3_aa: CASSPLADYYGYTF
j_call: TRBJ1-2
v_call: TRBV5-5
clone_size: .
d_call: .

cdr3_nt: TGTGCCAGCAGCCCCACTGGACTAGTTAACACCGGGGAGCTGTTTTTT
cdr3_aa: CASSPTGLVNTGELFF
j_call: TRBJ2-2
v_call: TRBV3-1
clone_size: .
d_call: TRBD2

cdr3_nt: TGTGCCAGCAGCTTAGTGGTAGCGGGCCCTTCCTACGAGCAGTACTTC
cdr3_aa: CASSLVVAGPSYEQYF
j_call: TRBJ2-7
v_call: TRBV7-2
clone_size: .
d_call: TRBD2

cdr3_nt: TGCGCCAGCAGCCAAGCTAGCGACCCCTACAATGAGCAGTTCTTC
cdr3_aa: CASSQASDPYNEQFF
j_call: TRBJ2-1
v_call: TRBV4-1
clone_size: few
d_call: .

cdr3_nt: TGCGCCAGCAGCAAAACTACGGCAGCAGCTGGGGGGTCCTTC
cdr3_aa: CASSKTTAAAGGSF
j_call: TRBJ2-7
v_call: TRBV5-1
clone_size: .
d_call: .

cdr3_nt: TGTGCCAGCAGTTTTCGCAGGGGGCCCTACGAGCAGTACTTC
cdr3_aa: CASSFRRGPYEQYF
j_call: TRBJ2-7
v_call: TRBV12-3/TRBV12-4
clone_size: many
d_call: TRBD1

cdr3_nt: TGTGCCAGCAGCTTGAGTGGGAGGTCCACCGGGGAGCTGTTTTTT
cdr3_aa: CASSLSGRSTGELFF
j_call: TRBJ2-2
v_call: TRBV5-5
clone_size: .
d_call: .

cdr3_nt: TGCAGCGTACAACAGGGACGGAACACTGAAGCTTTCTTT
cdr3_aa: CSVQQGRNTEAFF
j_call: TRBJ1-1
v_call: TRBV29-1
clone_size: .
d_call: .

cdr3_nt: TGTGCCAGCAGCCTAGATCAGGGTGGGAATGAGCAGTTCTTC
cdr3_aa: CASSLDQGGNEQFF
j_call: TRBJ2-1
v_call: TRBV13
clone_size: .
d_call: .

cdr3_nt: TGTGCCAGCAGTCCGGGACGTAACTCCTACAATGAGCAGTTCTTC
cdr3_aa: CASSPGRNSYNEQFF
j_call: TRBJ2-1
v_call: TRBV27
clone_size: .
d_call: .

cdr3_nt: TGCAGTGCTAGAGACCTAGCGGGAGAGAGGGTATACGAGCAGTACTTC
cdr3_aa: CSARDLAGERVYEQYF
j_call: TRBJ2-7
v_call: TRBV20-1
clone_size: .
d_call: TRBD2

cdr3_nt: TGTGCCAGCAGCTTAGTCGGAACAGGGGGCGAAGGCTACACCTTC
cdr3_aa: CASSLVGTGGEGYTF
j_call: TRBJ1-2
v_call: TRBV7-9
clone_size: few
d_call: TRBD1

cdr3_nt: TGTGCCAGCAGTGGGCCGGGACAGGGGTCGAGGGAGCAGTACTTC
cdr3_aa: CASSGPGQGSREQYF
j_call: TRBJ2-7
v_call: TRBV6-1
clone_size: .
d_call: TRBD1

cdr3_nt: TGCAGTGCAATCTTAGGACTAGCGGGAGGGGGTGAGCAGTTCTTC
cdr3_aa: CSAILGLAGGGEQFF
j_call: TRBJ2-1
v_call: TRBV20-1
clone_size: .
d_call: TRBD2

cdr3_nt: TGTGCCAGCAGTTTAGGGATGGGGCGCGAGCAGTACTTC
cdr3_aa: CASSLGMGREQYF
j_call: TRBJ2-7
v_call: TRBV12-3/TRBV12-4
clone_size: .
d_call: .

cdr3_nt: TGCAGTGCTAGAGATTTAGACAGGGCCCCAGATACGCAGTATTTT
cdr3_aa: CSARDLDRAPDTQYF
j_call: TRBJ2-3
v_call: TRBV20-1
clone_size: .
d_call: TRBD1

cdr3_nt: TGTGCCAGCAGCTTTGGCGGACTGACTTTAGCCAAAAACATTCAGTGCTTC
cdr3_aa: CASSFGGLTLAKNIQCF
j_call: TRBJ2-4
v_call: TRBV7-2
clone_size: .
d_call: .

cdr3_nt: TGCGCCAGCAGCTTGGCAAGGCCCCTTGAGGGGGAGAATGAGCAGTTCTTC
cdr3_aa: CASSLARPLEGENEQFF
j_call: TRBJ2-1
v_call: TRBV5-1
clone_size: .
d_call: .

cdr3_nt: TGTGCCAGCAGTTACAGTTCTTTTTACGAGCAGTACTTC
cdr3_aa: CASSYSSFYEQYF
j_call: TRBJ2-7
v_call: TRBV6-5
clone_size: .
d_call: .

cdr3_nt: TGCGCCAGCGGACCGTCCCATGTTTTC
cdr3_aa: CASGPSHVF
j_call: TRBJ2-7
v_call: TRBV5-1
clone_size: .
d_call: .

cdr3_nt: TGTGCCAGCAGCCGCCAGGGGTCCCCCGGGGAGCTGTTTTTT
cdr3_aa: CASSRQGSPGELFF
j_call: TRBJ2-2
v_call: TRBV6-1
clone_size: .
d_call: .

cdr3_nt: TGTGCCAGCAGTTGGGCTGGGACAGGGAACACTGAAGCTTTCTTT
cdr3_aa: CASSWAGTGNTEAFF
j_call: TRBJ1-1
v_call: TRBV6-5
clone_size: .
d_call: TRBD1

cdr3_nt: TGCGCCAGCAGTGAGAGCGGGCTTAGCACAGATACGCAGTATTTT
cdr3_aa: CASSESGLSTDTQYF
j_call: TRBJ2-3
v_call: TRBV10-1
clone_size: .
d_call: .